Listed below are T cell receptor beta chains from one sample, sequenced in a study of cytomegalovirus exposure and HLA in healthy donors. Only in-frame clones appear in the TCRdb table, and some are missing; sequencing was by immunoSEQ multiplex PCR. In the table there are about 210,000 clones, 82% of which are singletons. The specimen was PBMCs. These receptors were taken from a man aged 40-55 years in good health and CMV-seropositive. CDR3s include the opening cysteine and the closing phenylalanine or tryptophan. The D gene is left open where the match is weak. Not all rows give a size; the values are once, few, many and, for expanded clones, a class.

D	J	V	size	CDR3	DNA
-	TRBJ1-2	TRBV28	-	CATQFLRLGYGYTF	TGTGCCACCCAGTTCCTGAGGCTTGGGTATGGCTACACCTTC
TRBD2	TRBJ2-1	TRBV11-2	-	CASSLASGSHNEQFF	TGTGCCAGCAGCTTAGCTAGCGGCTCCCACAATGAGCAGTTCTTC
TRBD2	TRBJ2-1	TRBV14	-	CASRRGLAGTEQFF	TGTGCCAGCAGGCGAGGACTAGCGGGAACTGAGCAGTTCTTC
-	TRBJ2-2	TRBV7-6	-	CASSFDTSGDTGELFF	TGTGCCAGCAGCTTCGACACATCAGGCGACACCGGGGAGCTGTTTTTT
TRBD1	TRBJ2-6	TRBV6-1	-	CASRGQTGANVLTF	TGTGCCAGCAGGGGACAGACGGGGGCCAACGTCCTGACTTTC
TRBD2	TRBJ2-1	TRBV5-1	-	CASSLTSGEYNEQFF	TGCGCCAGCAGCCTGACTAGCGGGGAGTACAATGAGCAGTTCTTC
TRBD2	TRBJ2-7	TRBV6-5	-	CASSEGLAGVYEQYF	TGTGCCAGCAGCGAGGGACTAGCGGGGGTCTACGAGCAGTACTTC
TRBD1	TRBJ1-3	TRBV18	-	CASSQGQHSGNTIYF	TGTGCCAGCTCACAGGGACAGCACTCTGGAAACACCATATATTTT
-	TRBJ2-1	TRBV18	once	CASSRTGYEQFF	TGTGCCAGCTCCCGGACGGGGTATGAGCAGTTCTTC
-	TRBJ2-3	TRBV2	few	CASSHKSGTQYF	TGTGCCAGCAGCCACAAGTCGGGGACGCAGTATTTT
TRBD1	TRBJ1-1	TRBV11-2	-	CASSLVDREVFF	TGTGCCAGCAGCTTAGTTGACAGGGAGGTTTTCTTT
TRBD1	TRBJ1-1	TRBV29-1	once	CSVRRDSNTEAFF	TGCAGCGTTCGCCGGGACAGCAACACTGAAGCTTTCTTT
TRBD1	TRBJ1-1	TRBV5-5	-	CASSPLQGGVAEAFF	TGTGCCAGCAGCCCATTACAGGGGGGGGTCGCTGAAGCTTTCTTT
TRBD2	TRBJ2-1	TRBV7-3	-	CASSQGGGASGFGNEQFF	TGTGCCAGCAGCCAAGGGGGAGGGGCTAGCGGGTTTGGGAATGAGCAGTTCTTC
TRBD1	TRBJ2-1	TRBV6-5	-	CASSYSDRSPTNEQFF	TGTGCCAGCAGTTATTCGGACAGGAGCCCTACCAATGAGCAGTTCTTC
-	TRBJ1-1	TRBV13	-	CASSLTGRTQAFF	TGTGCCAGCAGCTTGACAGGCCGAACCCAAGCTTTCTTT
TRBD1	TRBJ2-7	TRBV6-1	-	CASSEFRDRHYPYEQYF	TGTGCCAGCAGTGAATTTCGGGACAGGCATTATCCCTACGAGCAGTACTTC
TRBD1	TRBJ1-2	TRBV7-9	-	CASSTATGGSGYTF	TGTGCCAGCAGCACCGCGACAGGGGGATCTGGCTACACCTTC
TRBD1	TRBJ1-1	TRBV7-9	-	CASSPLRGMNTEAFF	TGTGCCAGCAGCCCCCTCAGGGGGATGAACACTGAAGCTTTCTTT
TRBD1	TRBJ1-1	TRBV5-1	-	CASSLGQGLNTEAFF	TGCGCCAGCAGCTTGGGACAGGGTTTGAACACTGAAGCTTTCTTT
-	TRBJ1-3	TRBV19	-	CASSRLPGQGDGNTIYF	TGTGCCAGTAGTAGACTACCGGGACAAGGGGATGGAAACACCATATATTTT
-	TRBJ2-1	TRBV27	-	CASSSLNEQFF	TGTGCCAGCAGTTCGTTAAATGAGCAGTTCTTC
-	TRBJ2-3	TRBV5-1	-	CASSLESSADTQYF	TGCGCCAGCAGCTTGGAGTCGAGTGCAGATACGCAGTATTTT
TRBD1	TRBJ1-3	TRBV4-1	-	CASSLSTGATGNTIYF	TGCGCCAGCAGCCTTTCTACAGGGGCCACTGGAAACACCATATATTTT
TRBD2	TRBJ2-1	TRBV28	-	CASSRTSGTLNEQFF	TGTGCCAGCAGCAGGACTAGCGGGACCCTTAATGAGCAGTTCTTC
TRBD2	TRBJ2-1	TRBV14	-	CASSLDRLAGGSGNEQFF	TGTGCCAGCAGCCTAGATCGGCTAGCGGGAGGGTCGGGCAATGAGCAGTTCTTC
TRBD1	TRBJ1-4	TRBV7-9	once	CASSPTGKNEKLFF	TGTGCCAGCAGCCCGACAGGGAAGAATGAAAAACTGTTTTTT
TRBD1	TRBJ2-7	TRBV29-1	-	CSVGPPGQRFYEQYF	TGCAGCGTTGGCCCACCGGGACAGCGGTTCTACGAGCAGTACTTC
-	TRBJ1-1	TRBV19	-	CASSLDRVNTEAFF	TGTGCCAGTAGTCTCGACCGGGTGAACACTGAAGCTTTCTTT
-	TRBJ1-2	TRBV4-1	-	CASRPQGAVYYGYTF	TGCGCCAGCCGCCCACAGGGAGCGGTTTACTATGGCTACACCTTC
TRBD1	TRBJ1-4	TRBV19	-	CATQYTGGEEKLFF	TGTGCCACGCAGTACACAGGGGGTGAGGAAAAACTGTTTTTT
TRBD1	TRBJ1-5	TRBV2	-	CASSEESTGVEPQHF	TGTGCCAGCAGTGAAGAATCCACAGGGGTTGAGCCCCAGCATTTT
TRBD1	TRBJ2-3	TRBV10-1	-	CASSLEGARTDTQYF	TGCGCCAGCAGTCTAGAGGGGGCCCGCACAGATACGCAGTATTTT
-	TRBJ2-6	TRBV7-2	-	CASSLARTRSGANVLTF	TGTGCCAGCAGCTTAGCGCGGACAAGATCTGGGGCCAACGTCCTGACTTTC
TRBD2	TRBJ2-1	TRBV19	-	CASSSVSSGQSYNEQFF	TGTGCCAGTAGTAGCGTCTCTAGCGGGCAGTCCTACAATGAGCAGTTCTTC
-	TRBJ2-1	TRBV5-1	-	CASSVGLSNEQFF	TGCGCCAGCAGCGTGGGACTTAGCAATGAGCAGTTCTTC
TRBD2	TRBJ2-7	TRBV4-1	-	CASSQESGAVAGYLEQYF	TGCGCCAGCAGCCAAGAAAGTGGGGCGGTAGCGGGATACCTCGAGCAGTACTTC
-	TRBJ2-1	TRBV19	-	CASTSDYNEQFF	TGTGCCAGTACCAGCGACTACAATGAGCAGTTCTTC
-	TRBJ1-2	TRBV9	-	CASSVEEDNYGYTF	TGTGCCAGCAGCGTAGAGGAGGATAACTATGGCTACACCTTC
TRBD2	TRBJ2-1	TRBV20-1	-	CSASLAGEQFF	TGCAGTGCTAGTTTAGCGGGTGAGCAGTTCTTC
TRBD2	TRBJ2-2	TRBV6-1	-	CASSKGRAPRGGELFF	TGTGCCAGCAGTAAAGGGAGGGCGCCGCGGGGCGGGGAGCTGTTTTTT
-	TRBJ2-3	TRBV19	-	CASSPRGDTQYF	TGTGCCAGTAGTCCAAGGGGGGATACGCAGTATTTT
TRBD1	TRBJ1-3	TRBV4-1	-	CASSQGQGATYSGNTIYF	TGCGCCAGCAGCCAAGGACAGGGGGCGACTTACTCTGGAAACACCATATATTTT
-	TRBJ1-2	TRBV7-9	-	CASSSGQYGYTF	TGTGCCAGCAGCTCTGGACAGTATGGCTACACCTTC
-	TRBJ2-1	TRBV9	once	CASTGGPGPYNEQFF	TGTGCCAGCACCGGAGGGCCAGGACCTTACAATGAGCAGTTCTTC
TRBD2	TRBJ2-2	TRBV19	-	CASSVIAGGIPVNTGELFF	TGTGCCAGTAGTGTTATAGCGGGAGGAATACCTGTGAACACCGGGGAGCTGTTTTTT
-	TRBJ1-1	TRBV6-6	-	CASSYSGGAEAFF	TGTGCCAGCAGTTACTCAGGGGGGGCTGAAGCTTTCTTT
TRBD1	TRBJ1-4	TRBV2	-	CASTSQNRDSEKLFF	TGTGCCAGCACTTCCCAAAACCGGGACAGTGAAAAACTGTTTTTT
-	TRBJ2-3	TRBV11-2	-	CASSLITGSLTDTQYF	TGTGCCAGCAGCTTAATCACGGGAAGCTTAACAGATACGCAGTATTTT
-	TRBJ1-1	TRBV5-1	-	CASSPGEGHTEAFF	TGCGCCAGCAGCCCCGGGGAGGGGCACACTGAAGCTTTCTTT
-	TRBJ2-7	TRBV7-8	-	CASSLGLGISYEQYF	TGTGCCAGCAGCTTAGGTCTCGGGATCTCCTACGAGCAGTACTTC
-	TRBJ2-1	TRBV27	-	CASSPGLEQFF	TGTGCCAGCAGCCCGGGACTCGAGCAGTTCTTC
TRBD2	TRBJ2-3	TRBV5-6	-	CASRHRDYSFTDTQYF	TGTGCCAGCAGACACCGGGACTACTCTTTCACAGATACGCAGTATTTT
-	TRBJ1-5	TRBV30	-	CAWSVSSINQPQHF	TGTGCCTGGAGTGTATCAAGCATTAATCAGCCCCAGCATTTT
TRBD2	TRBJ2-1	TRBV6-4	-	CASSARWTSGRVEQFF	TGTGCCAGCAGTGCCCGCTGGACTAGCGGGAGGGTTGAGCAGTTCTTC
TRBD1	TRBJ1-4	TRBV19	few	CASSIEGTGGEKLFF	TGTGCCAGTAGTATAGAGGGGACAGGGGGCGAAAAACTGTTTTTT
-	TRBJ2-3	TRBV7-3	-	CASSLRLPTDTQYF	TGTGCCAGCAGCTTGAGACTTCCTACAGATACGCAGTATTTT